The 11 T cell receptor beta chains reported below all come from one sample, sequenced in a study of beta chain features in type 1 diabetes. Investigators reverse transcribed all isolated RNA, so they sequenced expressed TCRB transcripts. Profiled with immunoSEQ multiplex PCR; TCRdb holds only in-frame clones, not every one. The data show around 500,000 clones, with approximately 10% seen just once and approximately 0.05% held by the top ten. The sequencing input was naive CD4+ T cells from blood. The receptor source for this set is a woman in her late teens or twenties in good health.

This clone was observed a few times. V and J are TRBV27 and TRBJ1-5; D is unresolved. There are 13 residues in the CDR3. V shed 8 bases and J shed 4 bases, with 12 bases lying between them. Per germline, CDR1 MNHEY and CDR2 SMNVEV (reference sequence). CDR3 in DNA: TGTGCCAGCGGCCTGAGGGCGAATCAGCCCCAGCATTTT. Amino acid sequence: CASGLRANQPQHF.

This clone was observed a few times. The chain couples TRBV18 to TRBJ2-5; 9 bases are shared with TRBD2. Germline CDR1 and CDR2: KGHSH and LQKENI. This CDR3 is 15 amino acids long. The junction had 5 bases not matched to a gene; V was cut back by 3 bases and J by 3 bases. The DNA of the CDR3 is TGTGCCAGCTCACCCCCTGGACTAGCGAAAGAGACCCAGTACTTC. Residues: CASSPPGLAKETQYF.

The chain carries TRBV5-1 and TRBJ2-5; TRBD2 might be the D (6 bases). Trimming took 4 bases from V and 4 from J, leaving 11 bases between them. This CDR3 contains 13 residues. The germline gives CDR1 SGHRS, CDR2 YFSETQ. DNA of the CDR3: TGCGCCAGCAGCCCTTGGAGGGGAGAGACCCAGTACTTC. This gives the protein CASSPWRGETQYF. Supplemented by reference TRBV5-1 and TRBJ2-5, the full variable domain reads KAGVTQTPRYLIKTRGQQVTLSCSPISGHRSVSWYQQTPGQGLQFLFEYFSETQRNKGNFPGRFSGRQFSNSRSEMNVSTLELGDSALYLCASSPWRGETQYFGPGTRLLVL.

This clone has a handful of counts. The chain employs TRBV7-9 and TRBJ1-2; D unresolved. This CDR3 is 14 amino acids long. Trimming cost V 5 bases and J 1 base, with 11 bases left between them. Germline V gene data show CDR1 as SEHNR and CDR2 as FQNEAQ (reference sequence). The CDR3 region is CASSPNQINYGYTF. CDR3 coding DNA: TGTGCCAGCAGCCCGAATCAGATTAACTATGGCTACACCTTC.

The chain links TRBV6-6 to TRBJ2-5; 7 bases are shared with TRBD1. There are 15 residues in the CDR3. Losses at the gene ends were 5 bases for V and 7 bases for J; bases not matched to a gene: 13. Germline lookup yields CDR1 MNHNY and CDR2 SVGAGI (reference sequence). CDR3 in DNA: TGTGCCAGCAGTCCCGGACAGGCCGATCGTTGGACCCAGTACTTC. Protein sequence: CASSPGQADRWTQYF.

This clone was seen more than once but under ten times. The V and J genes are TRBV30 and TRBJ2-7, with 8 bases identical to TRBD2. V gave up 8 bases and J gave up 3 bases; unmatched junction bases: 9. Germline V gene sequence: CDR1 GTSNPN, CDR2 SVGIG (reference sequence). The CDR3 is made up of 13 amino acids. This chain's CDR3 is CARGASGYYEQYF. CDR3 DNA: TGTGCCCGGGGGGCTAGCGGGTACTACGAGCAGTACTTC. The full variable domain, rest sourced from reference TRBV30 and TRBJ2-7, is SQTIHQWPATLVQPVGSPLSLECTVEGTSNPNLYWYRQAAGRGLQLLFYSVGIGQISSEVPQNLSASRPQDRQFILSSKKLLLSDSGFYLCARGASGYYEQYFGPGTRLTVT.

This clone was picked up many times. Other nucleotide sequences from this sample produce the same CDR3. J is TRBJ2-1 and V is TRBV9, with D tentatively TRBD2 (6 bases). There are 14 residues in the CDR3. CDR1 is SGDLS, CDR2 YYNGEE, per germline. V was shortened by 2 bases and J by 3 bases, with 9 bases between the two germline ends. The chain's CDR3 is CASSVSSGYNEQFF. The CDR3, as DNA: TGTGCCAGCAGCGTGAGTAGCGGCTACAATGAGCAGTTCTTC.

This clone has a handful of counts. The chain uses TRBV7-3 and TRBJ1-6; the match to TRBD1 covers 7 bases. CDR3 length equals 15 residues. V lost 2 bases and J lost 7; bases outside the gene matches: 5. CDR1 is SGHTA and CDR2 is FQGTGA in the germline V gene. CDR3 bases: TGTGCCAGCAGCTTAGGGGACAGCCGAAATTCACCCCTCCACTTT. Encoded protein: CASSLGDSRNSPLHF.

V and J are TRBV18 and TRBJ2-1; D is undetermined. The CDR3 spans 12 residues. CDR1 is KGHSH, CDR2 LQKENI, per germline. V was trimmed by 3 bases and J by 8 bases, leaving 8 bases between them. This chain's CDR3 is CASSPGAHEQFF. DNA for the CDR3: TGTGCCAGCTCACCGGGCGCCCATGAGCAGTTCTTC.

The rearrangement links TRBV5-4 to TRBJ1-2; D gene ambiguous. V lost 5 bases and J 5 bases, leaving 13 bases between the germline ends. Germline V gene lookup returns CDR1 SGHNT and CDR2 YYREEE (reference sequence). This CDR3 spans 13 amino acids. The CDR3 sequence: CASSLDGPYGYTF. CDR3 sequence (DNA): TGTGCCAGCAGTCTCGACGGGCCATATGGCTACACCTTC.

This clone was recorded a few times. The rearrangement uses TRBV7-8 and TRBJ2-7; 9 bases map to TRBD1. The length of the CDR3 is 16 residues. Germline V CDR1 and CDR2: SGHVS, FQNEAQ. The V and J ends lost 1 base and 4 bases, in that order; junction bases with no gene match: 8. The DNA for the CDR3 is TGTGCCAGCAGCTTAGGGGCCCGGACAGGGGATTACGAGCAGTACTTC. Translated: CASSLGARTGDYEQYF. The whole variable domain, remainder taken from reference TRBV7-8 and TRBJ2-7, is GAGVSQSPRYKVAKRGQDVALRCDPISGHVSLFWYQQALGQGPEFLTYFQNEAQLDKSGLPSDRFFAERPEGSVSTLKIQRTQQEDSAVYLCASSLGARTGDYEQYFGPGTRLTVT.